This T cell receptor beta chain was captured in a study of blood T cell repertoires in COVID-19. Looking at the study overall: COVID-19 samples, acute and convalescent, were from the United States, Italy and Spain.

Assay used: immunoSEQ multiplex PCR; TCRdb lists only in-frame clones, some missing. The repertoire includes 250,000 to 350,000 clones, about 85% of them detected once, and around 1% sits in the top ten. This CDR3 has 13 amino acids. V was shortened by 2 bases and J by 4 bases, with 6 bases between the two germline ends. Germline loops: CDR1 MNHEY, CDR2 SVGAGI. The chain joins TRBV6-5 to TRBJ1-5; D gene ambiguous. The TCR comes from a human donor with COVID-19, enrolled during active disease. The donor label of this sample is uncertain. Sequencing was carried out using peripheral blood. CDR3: CASSYRDNQPQHF. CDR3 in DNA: TGTGCCAGCAGTTACCGGGATAATCAGCCCCAGCATTTT.